A single sample gave rise to the 8 T cell receptor beta chains below, sequenced in a study of blood T cell repertoires in COVID-19. Sequencing was performed with immunoSEQ multiplex PCR; in TCRdb, only in-frame clones are kept and a portion is missing. The sample includes fewer than 30,000 clones, 92% of them seen just once. The sequenced sample was peripheral blood. These receptor sequences come from a human donor in a cohort sampled during active COVID-19.

The chain carries TRBV5-1 and TRBJ1-1; D perhaps matches TRBD1 (6 bases). CDR3 length: 15 amino acids. Trimming removed 0 bases at V and 4 bases at J, with 13 bases between. Per the germline V gene, CDR1 is SGHRS and CDR2 is YFSETQ. CDR3 in DNA: TGCGCCAGCAGCTTGGTGTCCCAGGGGAGCACTGAAGCTTTCTTT. Its protein is CASSLVSQGSTEAFF.

The rearrangement links TRBV12-3 or TRBV12-4 to TRBJ2-1, with D hard to call. Trimming left V 6 bases short and J 1 base short, with 4 bases between. The CDR3 is 12 residues long. Written as DNA, the CDR3 is TGTGCCAGCAGCACATCCTACAATGAGCAGTTCTTC. Encoded protein: CASSTSYNEQFF.

This rearrangement joins TRBV2 to TRBJ1-2; 10 bases map to TRBD1. This CDR3 spans 15 amino acids. V was clipped by 6 bases and J by 8 bases; unmatched bases: 12. The germline V gene has CDR1 SNHLY and CDR2 FYNNEI. DNA of the CDR3: TGTGCCAGCAGGGGGGGACAGGGGCGCGGATACGGCTACACCTTC. As protein: CASRGGQGRGYGYTF.

The chain links TRBV28 to TRBJ2-1, with 7 bases matching TRBD2. J lost 7 bases, V lost 3 bases, and 6 bases had no gene match. This CDR3 region has 14 residues. Germline V gives CDR1 MDHEN, CDR2 SYDVKM. DNA for the CDR3: TGTGCCAGCAGTTTGGCGGGGCGGGGGAATGAGCAGTTCTTC. Translation gives CASSLAGRGNEQFF.

CDR3 region: CASSSTGTGGETQYF. The DNA of the CDR3 is TGTGCCAGCAGCTCCACCGGGACAGGGGGGGAGACCCAGTACTTC. V usage is TRBV5-6 and J usage is TRBJ2-5; 11 bases agree with TRBD1. J was trimmed by 5 bases and V by 3 bases; bases with no gene match: 6. The V gene's germline CDR1 is SGHDT and CDR2 YYEEEE. CDR3 length equals 15 residues.

V is TRBV5-1 and J is TRBJ2-5; the match to TRBD1 covers 8 bases. V shed 0 bases, J shed 2 bases, and the junction held 6 bases outside the gene matches. Germline CDR1 SGHRS, CDR2 YFSETQ. CDR3 length: 16 amino acids. CDR3 in amino acids: CASSLEPTGVQETQYF. The CDR3 DNA follows: TGCGCCAGCAGCTTGGAGCCGACAGGGGTACAAGAGACCCAGTACTTC.

This chain connects TRBV4-1 to TRBJ2-2; 8 nucleotides agree with TRBD2. Germline V gene sequence: CDR1 MGHRA, CDR2 YSYEKL. Losses at the gene ends were 4 bases for V and 2 bases for J; bases not matched to a gene: 3. This CDR3 spans 15 amino acids. The chain's CDR3 is CASSPGLENTGELFF. In nucleotides, the CDR3 is TGCGCCAGCAGCCCGGGACTAGAAAACACCGGGGAGCTGTTTTTT.

This clone was found once. This chain uses TRBV9 with TRBJ1-2, with D possibly matching TRBD1 (5 bases). CDR1 and CDR2 (germline): SGDLS, YYNGEE. CDR3 size: 13 residues. Trimming took off 4 bases at V and 4 bases at J, with 11 bases between the two ends. CDR3 nucleotides: TGTGCCAGCAGCCCAGGACAAGGCTATGGCTACACCTTC. The encoded protein is CASSPGQGYGYTF.